Presented here are 5 T cell receptor beta chains from one specimen sequenced in a study of T cell clonality in common variable immunodeficiency (dated by TCRdb to about 2015). Receptor libraries were prepared by the immunoSEQ multiplex PCR assay. The clones in this table, taken by TCRdb from immuneACCESS, are in-frame only. Not every clone is retained; where verified, under half of the shortfall comes from an unresolved V gene, and the cause of the rest is unknown. Across this sample, some 60,000 clones were tabulated and none appeared just once. The top ten clones comprise about 1.5% of the sample. The sequenced sample consisted of peripheral blood mononuclear cells. All receptors come from a person aged 18 to 75 in good health.

There are many counts of this clone. The CDR3: CSAREATAKLAFF. CDR3 DNA, as far as it was read: TGCAGTGCTAGAGAGGCGACAGCCAAATTG. This rearrangement joins TRBV20-1 to TRBJ1-1; a weak D match, TRBD1 (5 bases). The CDR3 end lies 3 residues beyond the end of the read and is filled in from the germline J gene. Germline V gives CDR1 DFQATT, CDR2 SNEGSKA (reference sequence). CDR3 length: 13 residues.

This clone has ten or more counts. The read halts 3 residues ahead of the CDR3 end, with the missing end drawn from the germline J gene. This chain uses TRBV10-3 with TRBJ2-2; tentative D call: TRBD2 (6 bases). Germline-derived CDR1 and CDR2 are ENHRY and SYGVKD. V was shortened by 4 bases and J by 1 base, with 10 bases between the two germline ends. This CDR3 contains 15 residues. The CDR3 loop is CAISGSRENTGELFF. Partial CDR3 DNA: TGTGCCATCAGTGGATCGCGGGAGAACACCGGGGAG.

In this sample, this clone turned up many times. Read coverage stops 3 residues before the CDR3 terminus; the germline J gene supplies the remainder. The rearrangement uses TRBV14 and TRBJ1-6; no clear D. The V end lost 1 base, the J end lost 7 bases, and 11 bases lay between the germline ends. Germline V lookup: CDR1 SGHDN, CDR2 FVKESK. The CDR3 loop spans 15 amino acids. The sequenced part of the CDR3 DNA is TGTGCCAGCAGCCAAGGAGGAGGAGGGAATTCACCC. As protein: CASSQGGGGNSP. The entire CDR3 protein reads CASSQGGGGNSPLHF.

At least ten counts were recorded for this clone. The read finishes 3 residues shy of the CDR3 end, and the germline J gene is used to complete it. V gene TRBV18 combines with J gene TRBJ1-4; 9 bases fit TRBD1. V dropped 0 bases and J dropped 6; count of bases not matched to a gene: 5. CDR3 size: 16 residues. Germline values: CDR1 KGHSH, CDR2 LQKENI. CDR3 amino acids: CASSPPKGQGDEKLFF. The part of the CDR3 DNA that was read is TGTGCCAGCTCACCACCGAAGGGACAGGGTGATGAAAAA.

This clone occurred many times. CDR3 DNA, as far as it was read: TGTGCCAGCAGCGTTGGACTAGCGAGAGGACGAGATACG. It encodes CASSVGLARGRDT. The whole CDR3 region reads CASSVGLARGRDTQYF. The V and J genes are TRBV9 and TRBJ2-3, with 9 bases fitting TRBD2. Read coverage stops 3 residues before the CDR3 terminus; the germline J gene supplies the remainder. The germline V gene encodes CDR1 SGDLS and CDR2 YYNGEE. J gave up 5 bases and V 2 bases, and 9 bases lay outside the gene matches. The CDR3 consists of 16 residues.